Listed below are T cell receptor beta chains from one sample, sequenced in a study of molecular identifiers for immune sequencing clone quantification. TCRdb called the PCR reads again in MiXCR, with one record for every CDR3 protein. Of more than 300,000 distinct CDR3 sequences in the sample, around a fifth are singletons; the top ten hold over 0.7%. Source material: naive CD8+ T cells from blood, with Jurkat cell RNA spiked in. Every receptor here comes from a human donor in good health. Some libraries in this study had Jurkat cell RNA spiked in. Both conserved end residues are part of each CDR3. Fields, in order: D gene, clone size, J gene, V gene, CDR3 protein, CDR3 DNA. D genes are given only for firm matches. Part of the rows lack a size; the others show once, few, many or a class for expanded clones.

D gene: TRBD2; clone size: many; J gene: TRBJ2-7; V gene: TRBV7-9; CDR3 protein: CASSPTIAGGPSEQYF; CDR3 DNA: TGTGCCAGCAGCCCTACCATAGCGGGAGGGCCGTCCGAGCAGTACTTC
D gene: .; clone size: .; J gene: TRBJ2-5; V gene: TRBV5-6; CDR3 protein: CASSWDPGGNVETQYF; CDR3 DNA: TGTGCCAGCAGCTGGGACCCAGGCGGTAATGTTGAGACCCAGTACTTC
D gene: TRBD1; clone size: few; J gene: TRBJ1-4; V gene: TRBV27; CDR3 protein: CASSYAGTGGEKLFF; CDR3 DNA: TGTGCCAGCAGTTATGCTGGGACAGGGGGAGAAAAACTGTTTTTT
D gene: TRBD1; clone size: many; J gene: TRBJ2-7; V gene: TRBV2; CDR3 protein: CASLDPGQGAWEQYF; CDR3 DNA: TGTGCCAGCCTAGACCCGGGACAGGGGGCCTGGGAGCAGTACTTC
D gene: TRBD1; clone size: few; J gene: TRBJ2-5; V gene: TRBV6-2/TRBV6-3; CDR3 protein: CASSEQGFRETQYF; CDR3 DNA: TGTGCCAGCAGTGAACAGGGGTTTCGAGAGACCCAGTACTTC
D gene: .; clone size: .; J gene: TRBJ2-1; V gene: TRBV4-3; CDR3 protein: CGSSRGYNEQFF; CDR3 DNA: TGCGGCAGCAGCCGGGGGTACAATGAGCAGTTCTTC
D gene: TRBD1; clone size: many; J gene: TRBJ2-7; V gene: TRBV6-6; CDR3 protein: CASSTLPGTGGYEQYF; CDR3 DNA: TGTGCCAGCAGCACCCTCCCCGGGACAGGGGGATACGAGCAGTACTTC
D gene: .; clone size: many; J gene: TRBJ1-1; V gene: TRBV19; CDR3 protein: CASATGWNTEAFF; CDR3 DNA: TGTGCCAGCGCGACAGGCTGGAACACTGAAGCTTTCTTT
D gene: .; clone size: .; J gene: TRBJ2-5; V gene: TRBV28; CDR3 protein: CASSLEQAQETQYF; CDR3 DNA: TGTGCCAGCAGTTTGGAGCAGGCTCAAGAGACCCAGTACTTC
D gene: TRBD2; clone size: .; J gene: TRBJ2-1; V gene: TRBV20-1; CDR3 protein: CSASSGTSSYNGQFF; CDR3 DNA: TGCAGTGCCAGCAGCGGGACCAGCTCCTACAATGGGCAGTTCTTC
D gene: TRBD1; clone size: many; J gene: TRBJ2-7; V gene: TRBV5-1; CDR3 protein: CASSSPGQGSYEQYF; CDR3 DNA: TGCGCCAGCAGCTCACCGGGACAGGGGTCCTACGAGCAGTACTTC
D gene: .; clone size: many; J gene: TRBJ2-7; V gene: TRBV6-5; CDR3 protein: CASSHGQGRSYEQYF; CDR3 DNA: TGTGCCAGCAGTCACGGACAAGGCCGCTCCTACGAGCAGTACTTC
D gene: TRBD1; clone size: many; J gene: TRBJ1-1; V gene: TRBV7-9; CDR3 protein: CAIAGGWGTEAFF; CDR3 DNA: TGTGCCATTGCAGGGGGCTGGGGCACTGAAGCTTTCTTT
D gene: .; clone size: few; J gene: TRBJ2-5; V gene: TRBV6-2/TRBV6-3; CDR3 protein: CASSPTWHQETQYF; CDR3 DNA: TGTGCCAGCAGCCCTACATGGCACCAAGAGACCCAGTACTTC
D gene: .; clone size: many; J gene: TRBJ2-3; V gene: TRBV19; CDR3 protein: CAGSSWFGDTQYF; CDR3 DNA: TGTGCCGGGTCGTCGTGGTTTGGAGATACGCAGTATTTT
D gene: TRBD2; clone size: many; J gene: TRBJ2-1; V gene: TRBV19; CDR3 protein: CASSIWAGGPRNEQFF; CDR3 DNA: TGTGCCAGTAGTATTTGGGCGGGGGGGCCGAGGAATGAGCAGTTCTTC
D gene: TRBD2; clone size: few; J gene: TRBJ2-7; V gene: TRBV4-3; CDR3 protein: CASSPQVAGVYEQYF; CDR3 DNA: TGCGCCAGCAGTCCTCAGGTAGCGGGAGTGTACGAGCAGTACTTC
D gene: .; clone size: many; J gene: TRBJ1-5; V gene: TRBV24-1; CDR3 protein: CATSDLGANQPQHF; CDR3 DNA: TGTGCCACCAGTGATTTAGGGGCAAATCAGCCCCAGCATTTT
D gene: .; clone size: .; J gene: TRBJ1-2; V gene: TRBV12-3/TRBV12-4; CDR3 protein: CACSSSPYGYTF; CDR3 DNA: TGTGCCTGCAGTTCAAGCCCCTATGGCTACACCTTC
D gene: .; clone size: few; J gene: TRBJ1-4; V gene: TRBV7-9; CDR3 protein: CASSRVGGQDEKLFF; CDR3 DNA: TGTGCCAGCAGCAGAGTGGGGGGGCAGGATGAAAAACTGTTTTTT
D gene: .; clone size: many; J gene: TRBJ1-1; V gene: TRBV7-6; CDR3 protein: CASSLPGPDTEAFF; CDR3 DNA: TGTGCCAGCAGCTTACCTGGGCCCGACACTGAAGCTTTCTTT
D gene: .; clone size: few; J gene: TRBJ1-6; V gene: TRBV4-1; CDR3 protein: CASSQDSGGFLNSPLHF; CDR3 DNA: TGCGCCAGCAGCCAAGATTCCGGGGGCTTTCTTAATTCACCCCTCCACTTT
D gene: TRBD1; clone size: many; J gene: TRBJ1-4; V gene: TRBV19; CDR3 protein: CASSIGDRGGEKLFF; CDR3 DNA: TGTGCCAGTAGTATTGGGGACAGGGGAGGCGAAAAACTGTTTTTT
D gene: .; clone size: many; J gene: TRBJ2-3; V gene: TRBV20-1; CDR3 protein: CSATGLLTDTQYF; CDR3 DNA: TGCAGTGCAACGGGACTCCTCACAGATACGCAGTATTTT
D gene: .; clone size: many; J gene: TRBJ1-1; V gene: TRBV20-1; CDR3 protein: CSARKGQINTEAFF; CDR3 DNA: TGCAGTGCTAGAAAGGGTCAAATTAACACTGAAGCTTTCTTT
D gene: .; clone size: many; J gene: TRBJ2-1; V gene: TRBV12-3/TRBV12-4; CDR3 protein: CASSPPEGGPISAEQFF; CDR3 DNA: TGTGCCAGCAGTCCCCCGGAGGGGGGTCCAATTAGTGCTGAGCAGTTCTTC
D gene: .; clone size: many; J gene: TRBJ2-7; V gene: TRBV7-9; CDR3 protein: CASSLTREQYF; CDR3 DNA: TGTGCCAGCAGCCTAACGCGGGAGCAGTACTTC
D gene: TRBD2; clone size: .; J gene: TRBJ2-1; V gene: TRBV3-1; CDR3 protein: CASSHEPGTSVYEQFF; CDR3 DNA: TGTGCCAGCAGCCACGAACCCGGGACTAGCGTATATGAGCAGTTCTTC
D gene: TRBD1; clone size: many; J gene: TRBJ1-1; V gene: TRBV11-2; CDR3 protein: CASSLSRTGDTEAFF; CDR3 DNA: TGTGCCAGCAGCTTATCTCGGACAGGGGACACTGAAGCTTTCTTT
D gene: .; clone size: many; J gene: TRBJ2-5; V gene: TRBV7-6; CDR3 protein: CASSVAPEDGETQYF; CDR3 DNA: TGTGCCAGCAGCGTCGCCCCCGAGGATGGAGAGACCCAGTACTTC
D gene: .; clone size: many; J gene: TRBJ2-7; V gene: TRBV27; CDR3 protein: CASSLSWGREQYF; CDR3 DNA: TGTGCCAGCAGTTTAAGTTGGGGGAGGGAGCAGTACTTC
D gene: .; clone size: many; J gene: TRBJ1-1; V gene: TRBV6-5; CDR3 protein: CASSYSGGGTEAFF; CDR3 DNA: TGTGCCAGCAGTTACTCGGGGGGGGGGACTGAAGCTTTCTTT
D gene: .; clone size: .; J gene: TRBJ1-6; V gene: TRBV2; CDR3 protein: CASSEVIGRSPLHF; CDR3 DNA: TGTGCCAGCAGTGAAGTCATCGGAAGATCACCCCTCCACTTT
D gene: .; clone size: .; J gene: TRBJ1-1; V gene: TRBV13; CDR3 protein: CASSFTLNTEAFF; CDR3 DNA: TGTGCCAGCAGCTTTACCTTGAACACTGAAGCTTTCTTT
D gene: TRBD2; clone size: .; J gene: TRBJ2-3; V gene: TRBV19; CDR3 protein: CATTGLAGGSTDTQYF; CDR3 DNA: TGTGCCACAACGGGACTAGCGGGGGGCAGCACAGATACGCAGTATTTT
D gene: TRBD1; clone size: many; J gene: TRBJ1-2; V gene: TRBV27; CDR3 protein: CASRGDRGFGYTF; CDR3 DNA: TGTGCCAGCAGAGGGGACAGGGGATTTGGCTACACCTTC
D gene: .; clone size: many; J gene: TRBJ2-5; V gene: TRBV29-1; CDR3 protein: CSVEDQGSRGSETQYF; CDR3 DNA: TGCAGCGTTGAAGATCAGGGGAGTCGGGGGTCAGAGACCCAGTACTTC
D gene: .; clone size: .; J gene: TRBJ2-7; V gene: TRBV13; CDR3 protein: CASSTSTEQYF; CDR3 DNA: TGTGCCAGCAGCACCTCCACCGAGCAGTACTTC
D gene: .; clone size: many; J gene: TRBJ2-5; V gene: TRBV12-5; CDR3 protein: CASGLGLTQYF; CDR3 DNA: TGTGCTAGTGGTTTGGGCCTAACCCAGTACTTC
D gene: .; clone size: many; J gene: TRBJ1-2; V gene: TRBV6-6; CDR3 protein: CASSTFPGLPVGYTF; CDR3 DNA: TGTGCCAGCAGTACATTTCCGGGCCTCCCCGTAGGCTACACCTTC
D gene: .; clone size: many; J gene: TRBJ2-3; V gene: TRBV29-1; CDR3 protein: CSGDKQGFTDTQYF; CDR3 DNA: TGCAGCGGGGATAAGCAGGGCTTCACAGATACGCAGTATTTT
D gene: .; clone size: many; J gene: TRBJ2-7; V gene: TRBV6-6; CDR3 protein: CASSALYEQYF; CDR3 DNA: TGTGCCAGCAGTGCACTATACGAGCAGTACTTC
D gene: .; clone size: .; J gene: TRBJ2-7; V gene: TRBV27; CDR3 protein: CASSLDLSGVEQYF; CDR3 DNA: TGTGCCAGCAGTTTAGATCTGTCCGGGGTTGAGCAGTACTTC
D gene: TRBD1; clone size: many; J gene: TRBJ2-7; V gene: TRBV15; CDR3 protein: CATGPRDRVHEQYF; CDR3 DNA: TGTGCCACGGGGCCGAGGGACAGGGTACACGAGCAGTACTTC
D gene: .; clone size: many; J gene: TRBJ1-5; V gene: TRBV19; CDR3 protein: CASQHGGNQPQHF; CDR3 DNA: TGTGCCAGTCAGCATGGTGGCAATCAGCCCCAGCATTTT
D gene: TRBD2; clone size: few; J gene: TRBJ2-1; V gene: TRBV20-1; CDR3 protein: CSAPGLAGGGNEQFF; CDR3 DNA: TGCAGTGCTCCGGGACTAGCGGGAGGAGGCAATGAGCAGTTCTTC
D gene: .; clone size: many; J gene: TRBJ1-4; V gene: TRBV28; CDR3 protein: CASSLGRGEQEKLFF; CDR3 DNA: TGTGCCAGCAGTTTAGGTCGCGGTGAACAAGAAAAACTGTTTTTT
D gene: .; clone size: many; J gene: TRBJ2-1; V gene: TRBV27; CDR3 protein: CASSLIGGEQFF; CDR3 DNA: TGTGCCAGCAGTTTGATTGGGGGTGAGCAGTTCTTC
D gene: .; clone size: few; J gene: TRBJ2-5; V gene: TRBV6-5; CDR3 protein: CASSYGGGSQETQYF; CDR3 DNA: TGTGCCAGCAGTTACGGAGGAGGATCCCAAGAGACCCAGTACTTC
D gene: .; clone size: .; J gene: TRBJ2-1; V gene: TRBV27; CDR3 protein: CASSGTGEGNEQFF; CDR3 DNA: TGTGCCAGCAGTGGGACTGGCGAAGGGAATGAGCAGTTCTTC
D gene: .; clone size: few; J gene: TRBJ2-5; V gene: TRBV2; CDR3 protein: CASMEQPAQYF; CDR3 DNA: TGTGCCAGCATGGAACAGCCGGCCCAGTACTTC
D gene: .; clone size: many; J gene: TRBJ1-1; V gene: TRBV28; CDR3 protein: CASSLGYGTEAEAFF; CDR3 DNA: TGTGCCAGCAGTTTAGGTTACGGAACCGAGGCTGAAGCTTTCTTT
D gene: .; clone size: many; J gene: TRBJ2-5; V gene: TRBV7-6; CDR3 protein: CASSAEGVGETQYF; CDR3 DNA: TGTGCCAGCAGCGCGGAGGGCGTCGGAGAGACCCAGTACTTC
D gene: TRBD1; clone size: many; J gene: TRBJ2-3; V gene: TRBV29-1; CDR3 protein: CSVVTGMGADTQYF; CDR3 DNA: TGCAGCGTTGTGACAGGGATGGGGGCAGATACGCAGTATTTT
D gene: TRBD1; clone size: .; J gene: TRBJ2-7; V gene: TRBV4-1; CDR3 protein: CASSQDRQGVTYEQYF; CDR3 DNA: TGCGCCAGCAGCCAAGATCGGCAGGGGGTAACCTACGAGCAGTACTTC
D gene: TRBD1; clone size: .; J gene: TRBJ2-5; V gene: TRBV7-8; CDR3 protein: CASSLAGTGGIKTQYF; CDR3 DNA: TGTGCCAGCAGCTTAGCCGGGACAGGGGGCATCAAGACCCAGTACTTC
D gene: .; clone size: many; J gene: TRBJ2-1; V gene: TRBV14; CDR3 protein: CASSPWQGYEQFF; CDR3 DNA: TGTGCCAGCAGCCCATGGCAGGGGTATGAGCAGTTCTTC
D gene: TRBD1; clone size: many; J gene: TRBJ1-1; V gene: TRBV7-9; CDR3 protein: CASSSDRKDPEAFF; CDR3 DNA: TGTGCCAGCAGCTCGGACAGGAAGGACCCCGAAGCTTTCTTT
D gene: .; clone size: .; J gene: TRBJ2-2; V gene: TRBV27; CDR3 protein: CASSLYLPGPQLGGELFF; CDR3 DNA: TGTGCCAGCAGTTTATATTTACCGGGACCTCAGTTAGGCGGGGAGCTGTTTTTT
D gene: .; clone size: many; J gene: TRBJ2-7; V gene: TRBV4-3; CDR3 protein: CASSQGRNPTYEQYF; CDR3 DNA: TGCGCCAGCAGCCAAGGTCGTAACCCCACCTACGAGCAGTACTTC